This T cell receptor (beta chain) was identified in a study of glioma-infiltrating T cells. Study in general: Glioma patients had dexamethasone for six or fewer days before surgery.

Germline loops: CDR1 SSHAT, CDR2 FNYEAQ (reference sequence). The J segment lost 3 bases and the V segment lost 3 bases, leaving 8 bases of the junction unmatched. This CDR3 is built from 16 residues. TCR alpha and beta CDR3 regions were amplified from RNA using iRepertoire nested multiplex PCR. One-step reverse transcription and amplification started from approximately 100-400 ng of tissue mRNA or PBMC total RNA. TCRdb processed the multiplex PCR reads anew with MiXCR; each CDR3 protein has one entry. The sample lists about 380,000 distinct CDR3 sequences, less than 50% occurring once. The genes are TRBV7-7 and TRBJ2-7; TRBD1 agrees at 10 bases. The TCR was taken from a human donor with low-grade glioma or glioblastoma, undergoing nonglioma brain surgery, or in good health (not recorded which). Sequences were obtained from glioma tissue, nonneoplastic brain tissue, or PBMCs (not recorded which). CDR3 in amino acids: CASSLDPGTGVYEQYF. The CDR3 DNA reads as TGTGCCAGCAGCTTGGACCCCGGGACAGGGGTCTACGAGCAGTACTTC.